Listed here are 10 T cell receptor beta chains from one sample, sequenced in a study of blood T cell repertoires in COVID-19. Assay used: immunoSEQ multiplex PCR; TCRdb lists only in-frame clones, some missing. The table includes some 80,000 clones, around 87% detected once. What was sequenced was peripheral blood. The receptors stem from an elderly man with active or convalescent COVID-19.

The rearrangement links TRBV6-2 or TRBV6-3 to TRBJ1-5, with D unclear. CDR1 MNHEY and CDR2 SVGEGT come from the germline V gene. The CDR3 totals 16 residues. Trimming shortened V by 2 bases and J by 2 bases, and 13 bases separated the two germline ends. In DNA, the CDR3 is TGTGCCAGCAGTTACGGAGGAGGGATCGGCAATCAGCCCCAGCATTTT. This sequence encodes CASSYGGGIGNQPQHF.

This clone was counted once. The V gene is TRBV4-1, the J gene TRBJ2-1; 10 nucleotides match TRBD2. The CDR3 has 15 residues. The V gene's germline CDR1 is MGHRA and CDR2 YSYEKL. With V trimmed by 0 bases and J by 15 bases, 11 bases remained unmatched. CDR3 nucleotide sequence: TGCGCCAGCAGCCAAGAAGGTAGCGGGGGGACCGGACGGTTCTTC. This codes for CASSQEGSGGTGRFF.

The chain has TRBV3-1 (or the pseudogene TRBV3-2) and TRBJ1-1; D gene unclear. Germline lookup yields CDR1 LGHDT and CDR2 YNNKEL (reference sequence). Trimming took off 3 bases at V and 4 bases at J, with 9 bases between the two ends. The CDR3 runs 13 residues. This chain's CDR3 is CASSQGLSTEAFF. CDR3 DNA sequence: TGTGCCAGCAGCCAGGGCTTGAGCACTGAAGCTTTCTTT.

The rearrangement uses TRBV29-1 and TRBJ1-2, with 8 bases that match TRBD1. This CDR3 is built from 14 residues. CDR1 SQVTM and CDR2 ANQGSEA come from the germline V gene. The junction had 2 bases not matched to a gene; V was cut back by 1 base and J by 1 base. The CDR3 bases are TGCAGCGTTGAAGGGGACAGGCTTAACTATGGCTACACCTTC. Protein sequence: CSVEGDRLNYGYTF.

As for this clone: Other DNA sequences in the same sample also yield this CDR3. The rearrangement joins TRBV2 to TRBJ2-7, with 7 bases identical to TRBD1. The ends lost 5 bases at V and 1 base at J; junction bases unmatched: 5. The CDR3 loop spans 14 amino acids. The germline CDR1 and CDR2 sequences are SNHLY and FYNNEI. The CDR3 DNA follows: TGTGCCAGCAGTCTAGGGACAGAGTCCTACGAGCAGTACGTC. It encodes CASSLGTESYEQYV.

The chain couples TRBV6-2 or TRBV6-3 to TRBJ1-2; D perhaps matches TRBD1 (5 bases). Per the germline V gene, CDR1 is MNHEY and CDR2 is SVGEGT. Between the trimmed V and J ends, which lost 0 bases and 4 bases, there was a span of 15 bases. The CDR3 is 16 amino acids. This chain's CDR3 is CASSYSGRRDPYGYTF. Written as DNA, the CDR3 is TGTGCCAGCAGTTACTCTGGGCGGCGGGACCCCTATGGCTACACCTTC.

This CDR3 is CASRPAGSNQPQHF. CDR3 DNA: TGTGCCAGCAGACCAGCGGGTAGCAATCAGCCCCAGCATTTT. The chain uses TRBV7-9 and TRBJ1-5, with no clear D. This CDR3 comprises 14 residues. From germline, CDR1 is SEHNR and CDR2 FQNEAQ (reference sequence). With 6 bases removed from V and 0 bases from J, the gap between germline ends came to 9 bases.

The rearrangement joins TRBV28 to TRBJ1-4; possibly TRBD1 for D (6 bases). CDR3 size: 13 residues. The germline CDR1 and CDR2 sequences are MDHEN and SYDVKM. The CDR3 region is CGGQSGLGEKLFF. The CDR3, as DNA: TGTGGGGGACAATCAGGGTTAGGAGAAAAACTGTTTTTT. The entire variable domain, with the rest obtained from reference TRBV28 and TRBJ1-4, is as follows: DVKVTQSSRYLVKRTGEKVFLECVQDMDHENMFWYRQDPGLGLRLIYFSYDVKMKEKGDIPEGYSVSREKKERFSLILESASTNQTSMYLCGGQSGLGEKLFFGSGTQLSVL.

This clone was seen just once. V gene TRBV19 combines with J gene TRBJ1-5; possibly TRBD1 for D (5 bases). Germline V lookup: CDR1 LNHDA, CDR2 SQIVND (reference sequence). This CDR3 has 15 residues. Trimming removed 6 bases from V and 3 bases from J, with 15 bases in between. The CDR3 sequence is CASRPPGGVNQPQHF. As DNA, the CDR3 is TGTGCCAGTAGACCCCCGGGGGGGGTCAATCAGCCCCAGCATTTT.

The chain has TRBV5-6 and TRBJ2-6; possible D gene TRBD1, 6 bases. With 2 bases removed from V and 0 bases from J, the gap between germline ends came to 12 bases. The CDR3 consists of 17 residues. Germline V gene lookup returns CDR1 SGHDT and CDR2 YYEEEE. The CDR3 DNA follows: TGTGCCAGCAGCTTAAACAGGGCGTACTCTGGGGCCAACGTCCTGACTTTC. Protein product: CASSLNRAYSGANVLTF. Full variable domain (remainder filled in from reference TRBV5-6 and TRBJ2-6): DAGVTQSPTHLIKTRGQQVTLRCSPKSGHDTVSWYQQALGQGPQFIFQYYEEEERQRGNFPDRFSGHQFPNYSSELNVNALLLGDSALYLCASSLNRAYSGANVLTFGAGSRLTVL.